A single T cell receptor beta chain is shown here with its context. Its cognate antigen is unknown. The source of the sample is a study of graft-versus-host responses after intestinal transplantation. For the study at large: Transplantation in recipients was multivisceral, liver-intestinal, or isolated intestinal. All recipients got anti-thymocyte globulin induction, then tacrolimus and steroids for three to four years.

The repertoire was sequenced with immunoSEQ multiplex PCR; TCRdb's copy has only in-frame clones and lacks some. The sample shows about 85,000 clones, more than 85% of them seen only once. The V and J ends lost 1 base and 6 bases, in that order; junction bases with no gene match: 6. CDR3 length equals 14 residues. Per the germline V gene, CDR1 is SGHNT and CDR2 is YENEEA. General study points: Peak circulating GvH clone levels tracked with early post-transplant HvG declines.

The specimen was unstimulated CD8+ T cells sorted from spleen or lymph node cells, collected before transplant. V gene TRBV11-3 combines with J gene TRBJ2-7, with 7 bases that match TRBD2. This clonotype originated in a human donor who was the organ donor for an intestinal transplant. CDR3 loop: CASSLAGGYGEQYF. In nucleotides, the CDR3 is TGTGCCAGCAGCTTAGCGGGAGGTTACGGCGAGCAGTACTTC.